Sequencing of this TCR beta chain was carried out in a study of regulatory T cells in long-lasting Graves disease. On the study more broadly: It was over 5 years of antithyroid drugs, with positive TSH receptor antibodies, that meant persistent Graves' disease. Overall study results and limits: Among the persistent patients, 2,741 public clonotypes were shared, more than the 850 to 1,000 shared among new patients.

For TCR beta, libraries came from iRepertoire HTBI primers and Arm-PCR of CDR3 regions. TCRdb re-derived calls from the multiplex PCR reads in MiXCR, one entry per CDR3 protein. The sample has about 450,000 distinct CDR3 sequences; 20% to 25% are singletons. The time point denotes: persistent/refractory GD, antithyroid drugs over 5 years with positive TRAb. There was RNA extracted from PBMCs, and the TCR library was made from it. The table lists this clonotype with a few counts. What it binds is not known. This TCR derives from a female donor with Graves disease. The specimen comprised peripheral blood mononuclear cells (PBMCs), sampled when the disease was refractory, from a patient treated with antithyroid drugs.

The CDR3 is CASAGTRRNEQFF. CDR3 in DNA: TGTGCCAGCGCCGGGACTAGGCGCAATGAGCAGTTCTTC. The chain combines TRBV28 with TRBJ2-1; the match to TRBD2 covers 8 bases. Germline V gene data show CDR1 as MDHEN and CDR2 as SYDVKM. The trim removed 8 bases at V and 6 bases at J, leaving 6 bases unmatched. CDR3 length: 13 residues.